What follows are 31 T cell receptor beta chains derived from one specimen sequenced in a study of T cells in Graves' hyperthyroidism and ophthalmopathy. Amplification targeted TCR beta CDR3 regions from RNA transcripts. Carried out on the TCR CDR3, a first-round RT-PCR used the HTBI primer set. MiXCR was run by TCRdb on the multiplex PCR reads, yielding one entry per CDR3 protein. Of roughly 530,000 distinct CDR3 sequences listed, over 15% are singletons. Sequencing was performed on blood. The receptor set was obtained from a woman aged 18-35 years with Graves' ophthalmopathy.

This clonotype was detected only a few times. This chain joins TRBV30 and TRBJ1-5, with D perhaps matching TRBD1 (6 bases). Germline assignment: CDR1 GTSNPN and CDR2 SVGIG (reference sequence). V lost 4 bases to trimming and J lost 6 bases, with 19 bases between them. The CDR3 contains 15 residues. DNA for the CDR3: TGTGCCTGGACCCCGGGCAGTGGAGGGGGTCAGCCCCAGCATTTT. It is translated as CAWTPGSGGGQPQHF.

The V call is TRBV6-2 or TRBV6-3, the J call TRBJ1-1, with 7 bases that match TRBD1. This CDR3 is built from 12 residues. Per the germline V gene, CDR1 is MNHEY and CDR2 is SVGEGT. V lost 9 bases and J lost 11; bases outside the gene matches: 12. This chain's CDR3 is CASNTGVSVAFF. The CDR3 DNA reads as TGTGCCAGTAATACAGGGGTTAGTGTGGCTTTCTTT.

There are many counts of this clonotype. The rearrangement links TRBV28 to TRBJ2-7; weak D call: TRBD1 (5 bases). The CDR3 sequence is 12 residues long. V was pared by 6 bases and J by 4 bases, with 10 bases between. Looked up from germline, CDR1 is MDHEN and CDR2 is SYDVKM. CDR3 loop: CASSIGVYEQYF. CDR3 nucleotides: TGTGCCAGCAGCATAGGGGTTTACGAGCAGTACTTC. Full variable domain (remainder filled in from reference TRBV28 and TRBJ2-7): DVKVTQSSRYLVKRTGEKVFLECVQDMDHENMFWYRQDPGLGLRLIYFSYDVKMKEKGDIPEGYSVSREKKERFSLILESASTNQTSMYLCASSIGVYEQYFGPGTRLTVT.

This clonotype appeared many times. This sequence joins TRBV18 and TRBJ1-2; D uncertain. With 0 bases removed from V and 4 bases from J, the gap between germline ends came to 6 bases. The CDR3 is made up of 13 amino acids. CDR1 and CDR2 from the germline V gene are KGHSH and LQKENI. CDR3 coding DNA: TGTGCCAGCTCACCACCCCAGTTCTATGGCTACACCTTC. Encoded protein: CASSPPQFYGYTF.

Ten or more counts support this clonotype. The CDR3 DNA reads as TGTGCCAGCAGTTTAACAGGGGTGGATGGCTACACCTTC. It codes for CASSLTGVDGYTF. V and J are TRBV27 and TRBJ1-2; TRBD1 aligns across 7 bases. The junction had 3 bases not matched to a gene; V was cut back by 2 bases and J by 6 bases. This CDR3 is 13 amino acids long. Germline V gene data show CDR1 as MNHEY and CDR2 as SMNVEV (reference sequence).

Of note for this clonotype: Given a much more abundant clone one base away, this may be a read error. The J gene is TRBJ1-2, the V gene TRBV12-3 or TRBV12-4; possible D gene TRBD1, 5 bases. CDR3 length: 14 amino acids. CDR3 sequence (DNA): TGTGCCGGCAGTTTCAGGGTAACGGGGAATGGCTACACCTTC. Its protein product is CAGSFRVTGNGYTF.

This sequence joins TRBV6-2 or TRBV6-3 and TRBJ2-1, with D perhaps matching TRBD2 (6 bases). CDR1 is MNHEY, CDR2 SVGEGT, per germline. The CDR3 totals 15 residues. Trimming took 6 bases from V and 4 from J, leaving 16 bases between them. The CDR3 here is CASSPPRAGYNEQFF. CDR3 sequence (DNA): TGTGCCAGCAGCCCCCCCAGGGCGGGGTACAATGAGCAGTTCTTC.

This clonotype was seen at least ten times. The chain carries TRBV5-5 and TRBJ1-2; 7 bases match TRBD1. The CDR3 is 13 amino acids. Germline loops: CDR1 SGHKS, CDR2 YYEKEE (reference sequence). The V segment lost 2 bases and the J segment 5 bases; nucleotides outside the gene matches: 3. The chain's CDR3 is CASSLGGEYGYTF. The CDR3 DNA reads as TGTGCCAGCAGCTTAGGGGGCGAGTATGGCTACACCTTC.

At least ten counts were recorded for this clonotype. The J gene is TRBJ2-7, the V gene TRBV20-1, with a weak D call TRBD2 (5 bases). Trimming took off 6 bases at V and 6 bases at J, with 18 bases between the two ends. The CDR3 loop spans 13 amino acids. Germline lookup yields CDR1 DFQATT and CDR2 SNEGSKA (reference sequence). CDR3 region: CSARRLALVEQYF. For the CDR3, the DNA is TGCAGTGCCAGGAGGCTTGCCCTTGTCGAGCAGTACTTC.

Of note for this clonotype: This sequence may be a read error, since a much larger clone differs from it by one base. V and J are TRBV5-1 and TRBJ1-1; 10 nucleotides line up with TRBD1. CDR1 SGHRS and CDR2 YFSETQ come from the germline V gene. The CDR3 covers 15 residues. CDR3: CAGSLGRTGGTEAFF. The CDR3 region has the DNA TGCGCCGGCAGCTTGGGTAGGACAGGGGGCACTGAAGCTTTCTTT.

This chain uses TRBV5-1 with TRBJ1-4, with D hard to call. CDR3 length equals 16 residues. Trimming left V 0 bases short and J 3 bases short, with 12 bases between. The germline gives CDR1 SGHRS, CDR2 YFSETQ. CDR3 region: CASSLAKGQPNEKLFF. In DNA, the CDR3 is TGCGCCAGCAGCTTGGCCAAAGGGCAGCCTAATGAAAAACTGTTTTTT.

This clonotype came up a few times. The rearrangement links TRBV6-1 to TRBJ2-2; 7 bases align to TRBD2. This CDR3 spans 15 amino acids. J gave up 8 bases and V 2 bases, and 8 bases lay outside the gene matches. CDR1 is MNHNS and CDR2 is SASEGT in the germline V gene. The CDR3 loop is CASSELRDGGGELFF. For the CDR3, the DNA is TGTGCCAGCAGTGAATTAAGGGACGGGGGGGGGGAGCTGTTTTTT.

This clonotype was seen a few times. J is TRBJ1-5 and V is TRBV6-1; 7 bases match TRBD1. This CDR3 comprises 16 residues. Per the germline V gene, CDR1 is MNHNS and CDR2 is SASEGT. V gave up 8 bases and J gave up 2 bases; unmatched junction bases: 12. CDR3 sequence reads: CASGEPWTGGNQPQHF. CDR3 bases: TGTGCCAGCGGAGAACCCTGGACAGGAGGCAATCAGCCCCAGCATTTT.

V is TRBV30 and J is TRBJ1-1; D not resolved. Germline-derived CDR1 and CDR2 are GTSNPN and SVGIG (reference sequence). The CDR3 is 11 amino acids. V lost 8 bases to trimming and J lost 2 bases, with 9 bases between them. Written as DNA, the CDR3 is TGTGCCGAGAGACAAAACACTGAAGCTTTCTTT. This translates into CAERQNTEAFF.

This clonotype was picked up a small number of times. A much bigger clone sits one base away, suggesting this may be a read error. The V and J genes are TRBV11-2 and TRBJ2-3; 7 bases map to TRBD1. After removal of 4 bases from V and 2 bases from J, the junction contained 6 bases not matched to a gene. The CDR3 extends over 15 amino acids. Germline V gene lookup returns CDR1 SGHAT and CDR2 FQNNGV. CDR3 nucleotides: TGTGCCAGCAGCTATCGTGGGACAGCCACAGATACGCAGTATTTT. Amino acids: CASSYRGTATDTQYF.

The gene calls are TRBV20-1 and TRBJ1-2; 11 bases agree with TRBD1. V shed 6 bases, J shed 7 bases, and the junction held 7 bases outside the gene matches. The CDR3 is 13 residues long. Germline V gene sequence: CDR1 DFQATT, CDR2 SNEGSKA (reference sequence). The CDR3 sequence is CSAPDRGPFGYTF. CDR3 nucleotide sequence: TGCAGTGCCCCGGACAGGGGGCCCTTTGGCTACACCTTC.

This clonotype was picked up many times. The rearrangement joins TRBV5-1 to TRBJ1-1, with D possibly TRBD1 on 6 matching bases. Trimming pared 1 base from V and 1 base from J, leaving 17 bases between. The germline CDR1 and CDR2 sequences are SGHRS and YFSETQ. This CDR3 has 17 amino acids. The CDR3: CASSLIYHRAGNTEAFF. For the CDR3, the DNA is TGCGCCAGCAGCTTGATATACCACAGGGCGGGGAACACTGAAGCTTTCTTT.

This clonotype occurred a few times. V is TRBV15 and J is TRBJ1-4; TRBD1 is a possible D gene (5 bases). The CDR3 loop spans 14 amino acids. Trimming pared 8 bases from V and 6 bases from J, leaving 16 bases between. Germline V gene lookup returns CDR1 LNHNV and CDR2 YYDKDF (reference sequence). The CDR3 DNA reads as TGTGCCACCGGTCAAGGGGACTGGGATGAAAAACTGTTTTTT. It codes for CATGQGDWDEKLFF.

This clonotype was counted ten times or more. The chain links TRBV20-1 to TRBJ2-1, with 9 bases lining up with TRBD2. The germline gives CDR1 DFQATT, CDR2 SNEGSKA (reference sequence). The CDR3 covers 13 residues. The V gene end was trimmed by 5 bases and the J gene end by 7 bases; junction bases not matched to a gene: 6. The CDR3 DNA is TGCAGTGCTCCCGGGACTAGCTTGAATGAGCAGTTCTTC. It translates to CSAPGTSLNEQFF.

This clonotype showed up many times. The V and J genes are TRBV27 and TRBJ2-7; 7 bases map to TRBD1. The germline CDR1 and CDR2 sequences are MNHEY and SMNVEV (reference sequence). The V segment lost 11 bases and the J segment 0 bases; nucleotides outside the gene matches: 7. The CDR3 sequence is 13 residues long. CDR3 DNA sequence: TGTGCCGTTTCCAGGGGGAGCTCCTACGAGCAGTACTTC. It yields the protein CAVSRGSSYEQYF.

This clonotype was seen repeatedly, ten times or more. The chain couples TRBV12-3 or TRBV12-4 to TRBJ2-1; 11 nucleotides align to TRBD2. V trimming: 7 bases; J trimming: 2 bases; junction bases outside the gene matches: 1. The CDR3 runs 14 residues. The CDR3 loop is CASKTSGTYNEQFF. Written as DNA, the CDR3 is TGTGCCAGCAAGACTAGCGGGACCTACAATGAGCAGTTCTTC.

This clonotype was seen ten or more times. This sequence joins TRBV6-5 and TRBJ2-3; D gene uncertain. The CDR3 loop spans 12 amino acids. Germline loops: CDR1 MNHEY, CDR2 SVGAGI. The V and J ends lost 2 bases and 6 bases respectively, with 6 bases between them. The DNA of the CDR3 is TGTGCCAGCAGTTACGGTTTGGATACGCAGTATTTT. Translation: CASSYGLDTQYF.

The rearrangement links TRBV27 to TRBJ2-1; 8 bases match TRBD2. V lost 2 bases, J lost 3 bases, and 9 bases stayed unmatched. Germline CDR1 and CDR2: MNHEY and SMNVEV (reference sequence). The CDR3 has 17 amino acids. CDR3 bases: TGTGCCAGCAGTTTAGAGTATGCGGGAGGCCGCTACAATGAGCAGTTCTTC. It codes for CASSLEYAGGRYNEQFF.

The chain has TRBV9 and TRBJ2-1; either TRBD1 or TRBD2 may fit D (6 bases each). V gave up 2 bases and J gave up 2 bases, with 11 bases separating them. CDR3 size: 15 residues. Looked up from germline, CDR1 is SGDLS and CDR2 is YYNGEE. The CDR3 region is CASSVGGGPYNEQFF. For the CDR3, the DNA is TGTGCCAGCAGCGTGGGGGGCGGACCCTACAATGAGCAGTTCTTC.

This clonotype has more than one count but fewer than ten. J is TRBJ2-7 and V is TRBV3-1, with TRBD1 matching over 7 bases. Germline-derived CDR1 and CDR2 are LGHDT and YNNKEL (reference sequence). The CDR3 contains 11 residues. Germline trimming cut 8 bases from V and 7 bases from J; bases unmatched to any gene: 5. The CDR3 DNA is TGTGCCAGCTCACAGGGGTGGGAGCAGTACTTC. It codes for CASSQGWEQYF.

This clonotype was detected a few times. V gene TRBV4-1 combines with J gene TRBJ2-5; D uncertain. This CDR3 region has 15 residues. Per the germline V gene, CDR1 is MGHRA and CDR2 is YSYEKL. With 1 base removed from V and 2 bases from J, the gap between germline ends came to 11 bases. The CDR3 DNA reads TGCGCCAGCAGCCAAGTAGGTGCCAGACAAGAGACCCAGTACTTC. Its protein product is CASSQVGARQETQYF.

This clonotype came up many times. The chain combines TRBV27 with TRBJ1-1; tentative D call: TRBD1 (5 bases). Germline CDR1 MNHEY, CDR2 SMNVEV (reference sequence). CDR3 size: 15 residues. V was trimmed by 7 bases and J by 4 bases, leaving 19 bases between them. This CDR3 is CASKAVEGLLTEAFF. For the CDR3, the DNA is TGTGCCAGCAAGGCCGTCGAGGGGCTTCTCACTGAAGCTTTCTTT.

V usage is TRBV20-1 and J usage is TRBJ2-2; TRBD1 agrees at 8 bases. Looked up from germline, CDR1 is DFQATT and CDR2 is SNEGSKA (reference sequence). V shed 3 bases and J 4 bases; nucleotides not matched to a gene: 4. This CDR3 spans 14 amino acids. CDR3 bases: TGCAGTGCTAGGACAGGGGTCTCCACCGGGGAGCTGTTTTTT. Translation gives CSARTGVSTGELFF.

This clonotype was found many times. V usage is TRBV20-1 and J usage is TRBJ2-5; D ambiguous. The CDR3 covers 13 residues. CDR1 is DFQATT, CDR2 SNEGSKA, per germline (reference sequence). The germline V and J ends were trimmed by 5 bases and 5 bases, with 15 bases remaining between them. The CDR3 loop is CSAEKSDRETQYF. The CDR3 bases are TGCAGTGCTGAAAAATCTGATCGGGAGACCCAGTACTTC.

This clonotype came up many times. This chain uses TRBV6-5 with TRBJ1-5; 7 nucleotides agree with TRBD1. V lost 2 bases and J lost 4; bases outside the gene matches: 14. The CDR3 loop spans 18 amino acids. CDR1 is MNHEY and CDR2 is SVGAGI in the germline V gene. The CDR3 DNA sequence: TGTGCCAGCAGTTACCCCCAGGGGGAGACCGGTAGAAATCAGCCCCAGCATTTT. It translates to CASSYPQGETGRNQPQHF.

For the CDR3, the DNA is TGCGCCAGCAGCCATGGGACGGATTTGAACACTGAAGCTTTCTTT. Amino acids: CASSHGTDLNTEAFF. The genes are TRBV4-1 and TRBJ1-1; the D gene is possibly TRBD1 (5 bases). Germline-derived CDR1 and CDR2 are MGHRA and YSYEKL. V lost 3 bases to trimming and J lost 0 bases, with 11 bases between them. The CDR3 contains 15 residues.